Below, 24 T cell receptor beta chains from the same sample are listed, as sequenced in a study of metastatic and nonmetastatic thyroid tumors. With MiXCR, TCRdb reprocessed the PCR reads. The data show 6,500 to 8,500 clones, over 20% seen once. All patients reached thyroid surgery having received no treatment beforehand. Sequenced input: tumor tissue. The receptors originated from a female donor with papillary thyroid cancer or a benign thyroid nodule (not recorded which). Some clones in this sample may be carry-over from other donors' samples.

This clone was detected only a few times. A read error may be the cause here, since a much bigger clone is one base away. V and J are TRBV10-1 and TRBJ2-3; no clear D gene. The CDR3 has 16 amino acids. From germline, CDR1 is WNHNN and CDR2 SYGVQD (reference sequence). Trimming left V 3 bases short and J 2 bases short, with 15 bases between. This CDR3 is CASSEPSAVVTDTQYF. DNA for the CDR3: TGCGCCAGCAGTGAACCTTCGGCGGTGGTCACAGATACGCAGTATTTT.

This clone was seen many times. J is TRBJ2-4 and V is TRBV25-1; 7 bases fit TRBD1. CDR1 and CDR2 from the germline V gene are MGHDK and SYGVNS. J gave up 4 bases and V 2 bases, and 5 bases lay outside the gene matches. The CDR3 runs to 15 residues. The DNA for the CDR3 is TGTGCCAGCAGTGAACCCGGGACAGTTAAAAACATTCAGTACTTC. The encoded protein is CASSEPGTVKNIQYF.

By share, this clone ranks as medium-sized (0.01 to 0.1%). The rearrangement links TRBV28 to TRBJ2-1, with 12 bases aligning to TRBD2. This CDR3 spans 16 amino acids. The germline V gene has CDR1 MDHEN and CDR2 SYDVKM. The V and J ends lost 6 bases and 7 bases, in that order; junction bases with no gene match: 10. CDR3 coding DNA: TGTGCCAGCAGCCGAGCGACTAGCGGGAGAGGGAATGAGCAGTTCTTC. It is translated as CASSRATSGRGNEQFF.

This clone is medium-sized (0.01 to 0.1%) in the sample. This sequence joins TRBV10-2 and TRBJ1-1; no clear D. The CDR3 spans 18 residues. V dropped 3 bases and J dropped 0 bases, with 20 bases sitting between them. CDR1 WSHSY and CDR2 SAAADI come from the germline V gene. The CDR3 reads CASSELPSARRMNTEAFF. In DNA, the CDR3 is TGCGCCAGCAGTGAACTGCCCTCAGCGCGGCGCATGAACACTGAAGCTTTCTTT.

The V call is TRBV11-2, the J call TRBJ2-1; 9 bases are a match to TRBD2. Trimming removed 3 bases from V and 9 bases from J; junction bases left unmatched: 15. Per germline, CDR1 SGHAT and CDR2 FQNNGV. The CDR3 has 17 amino acids. The CDR3 sequence: CASSFIPSGALGGEQFF. CDR3 nucleotide sequence: TGTGCCAGCAGCTTCATCCCTAGCGGGGCCCTAGGGGGTGAGCAGTTCTTC.

This clone has more than one count but fewer than ten. J is TRBJ2-7 and V is TRBV15; 8 bases are a match to TRBD2. The CDR3 length is 15 residues. The V and J ends lost 1 base and 0 bases, in that order; junction bases with no gene match: 2. Germline CDR1 LNHNV, CDR2 YYDKDF (reference sequence). In DNA form, the CDR3 reads TGTGCCACCAGCAGAGGAAGCGGGAGCTCCTACGAGCAGTACTTC. Translated, it gives CATSRGSGSSYEQYF.

This clone is medium-sized (0.01 to 0.1%) by share. V gene TRBV28 combines with J gene TRBJ1-2, with 11 bases lining up with TRBD1. The trim removed 8 bases at V and 10 bases at J, leaving 15 bases unmatched. The CDR3 runs to 15 residues. CDR1 MDHEN and CDR2 SYDVKM come from the germline V gene. The CDR3, as DNA: TGTGCCAGCGGGTACCAGTTTCGGGACAGGGGGTCCTACACCTTC. It yields the protein CASGYQFRDRGSYTF.

The chain links TRBV20-1 to TRBJ1-1; a weak D match, TRBD1 (6 bases). Deletions cut 3 bases from V and 1 base from J, with 15 bases between. CDR3 length equals 15 residues. Per germline, CDR1 DFQATT and CDR2 SNEGSKA (reference sequence). CDR3 DNA: TGCAGTGCTAGCGAAACCGGGACAAAGAACACTGAAGCTTTCTTT. This encodes CSASETGTKNTEAFF.

J is TRBJ2-1 and V is TRBV9, with D maybe TRBD1 (6 bases). Per germline, CDR1 SGDLS and CDR2 YYNGEE. V lost 4 bases to trimming and J lost 9 bases, with 20 bases between them. This CDR3 spans 15 amino acids. DNA for the CDR3: TGTGCCAGCAGCCAACGACTGGGTCAGGACAGTGAGCAGTTCTTC. Its protein product is CASSQRLGQDSEQFF.

By share of the sample, this clone is medium-sized (0.01 to 0.1%). V usage is TRBV20-1 and J usage is TRBJ2-7; 7 bases match TRBD1. The CDR3 has 14 amino acids. With 2 bases clipped from V and 2 bases from J, the junction kept 6 bases outside the gene matches. Germline CDR1 reads DFQATT; CDR2 reads SNEGSKA (reference sequence). The CDR3: CSARTGQRTYEQYF. CDR3 nucleotides: TGCAGTGCTAGAACGGGACAGAGAACCTACGAGCAGTACTTC.

This clone has at least ten counts. This same CDR3 is encoded by further DNA sequences in the sample. DNA of the CDR3: TGTGCCAGCAGCTTGGAGGACAGGCCGAACTATGGCTACACCTTC. Translated: CASSLEDRPNYGYTF. This rearrangement joins TRBV7-6 to TRBJ1-2; 7 bases are a match to TRBD1. J was trimmed by 2 bases and V by 3 bases; bases with no gene match: 6. This CDR3 region has 15 residues. Germline CDR1 SGHVS, CDR2 FNYEAQ.

This clone is medium-sized. The chain recombines TRBV6-1 with TRBJ2-7; D possibly corresponds to TRBD1 (5 bases). V was pared by 7 bases and J by 2 bases, with 12 bases between. CDR3 length equals 13 residues. CDR1 is MNHNS, CDR2 SASEGT, per germline. CDR3 loop: CASKGAPAYEQYF. The DNA of the CDR3 is TGTGCCAGCAAAGGGGCCCCCGCCTACGAGCAGTACTTC.

The chain is built from TRBV19 and TRBJ2-7, with 7 bases matching TRBD2. Germline V CDR1 and CDR2: LNHDA, SQIVND (reference sequence). V gave up 9 bases and J gave up 3 bases; unmatched junction bases: 20. There are 17 residues in the CDR3. This chain's CDR3 is CASSPSWGGKLLYEQYF. The CDR3 nucleotides read TGTGCCAGCTCCCCTTCCTGGGGGGGAAAGCTCCTCTACGAGCAGTACTTC. Full variable domain (remainder filled in from reference TRBV19 and TRBJ2-7): DGGITQSPKYLFRKEGQNVTLSCEQNLNHDAMYWYRQDPGQGLRLIYYSQIVNDFQKGDIAEGYSVSREKKESFPLTVTSAQKNPTAFYLCASSPSWGGKLLYEQYFGPGTRLTVT.

This clone appeared many times. This chain connects TRBV5-1 to TRBJ2-2; 8 nucleotides align to TRBD1. Germline values: CDR1 SGHRS, CDR2 YFSETQ. CDR3 length: 14 amino acids. The V gene end was trimmed by 5 bases and the J gene end by 4 bases; junction bases not matched to a gene: 4. The CDR3 spells CASRAQGATGELFF. The CDR3 nucleotides read TGCGCCAGCAGGGCGCAGGGGGCCACCGGGGAGCTGTTTTTT.

Relative to its sample, this clone is medium-sized. V and J are TRBV11-3 and TRBJ2-7, with TRBD2 matching over 15 bases. The V segment lost 5 bases and the J segment 3 bases; nucleotides outside the gene matches: 8. Germline CDR1 SGHNT, CDR2 YENEEA. This CDR3 is built from 17 residues. The CDR3 nucleotides read TGTGCCAGCAGCGAAAATGGACTAGCGGGAGGGTTCTACGAGCAGTACTTC. Protein: CASSENGLAGGFYEQYF.

At least ten counts were recorded for this clone. Other DNA variants within this sample encode the same CDR3. The rearrangement links TRBV14 to TRBJ2-1; D is possibly TRBD2 (5 bases). The CDR3 has 14 residues. Germline loops: CDR1 SGHDN, CDR2 FVKESK. Between the trimmed V and J ends, which lost 5 bases and 6 bases, there was a span of 14 bases. CDR3 residues: CASSSRGLGNEQFF. The CDR3, as DNA: TGTGCCAGCAGCTCGCGCGGACTTGGCAATGAGCAGTTCTTC.

The chain uses TRBV27 and TRBJ1-5, with D unresolved. Germline CDR1 reads MNHEY; CDR2 reads SMNVEV (reference sequence). The CDR3 covers 13 residues. Trimming stripped 4 bases from V and 8 bases from J, with 12 bases between. CDR3 sequence (DNA): TGTGCCAGCAGTTCCATGGGGTCGGAGCCCCAGCATTTT. Protein product: CASSSMGSEPQHF.

The chain combines TRBV5-8 with TRBJ2-7; D is perhaps TRBD2 (6 bases). Trimming left V 4 bases short and J 7 bases short, with 18 bases between. CDR1 SGHTS and CDR2 YDEGEE come from the germline V gene. This CDR3 region has 14 residues. DNA of the CDR3: TGTGCCAGCAGCCGACGCGGGACTCAATCAGAGCAGTACTTC. Residues: CASSRRGTQSEQYF.

Details on this clone: This CDR3 fails to terminate in the conserved phenylalanine or tryptophan, so it likely reflects a read error. The V and J genes are TRBV27 and TRBJ2-1; 12 bases are a match to TRBD2. V shed 9 bases, J shed 4 bases, and the junction held 4 bases outside the gene matches. Germline CDR1 and CDR2: MNHEY and SMNVEV (reference sequence). The length of the CDR3 is 14 residues. CDR3 in DNA: TGTGCCAGACGGACTAGCGGGACTTACAATGAGCAGTTCCTC. Amino acid sequence: CARRTSGTYNEQFL.

This clone was observed many times. The chain couples TRBV2 to TRBJ1-5; 7 bases line up with TRBD1. The CDR3 totals 14 residues. Germline V gene lookup returns CDR1 SNHLY and CDR2 FYNNEI. The J segment lost 5 bases and the V segment lost 4 bases, leaving 5 bases of the junction unmatched. The CDR3 sequence is CASSVLGGDQPQHF. CDR3 sequence (DNA): TGTGCCAGCAGTGTGTTAGGGGGCGATCAGCCCCAGCATTTT.

In its sample, this clone was seen a few times. The chain links TRBV6-1 to TRBJ2-1; 13 nucleotides agree with TRBD2. The CDR3 contains 15 residues. Germline CDR1 is MNHNS and CDR2 is SASEGT. The ends lost 5 bases at V and 6 bases at J; junction bases unmatched: 4. CDR3 coding DNA: TGTGCCAGCAGTCCCAGGACTAGCGGGAGCAATGAGCAGTTCTTC. This codes for CASSPRTSGSNEQFF.

This clone is medium-sized in the sample. Mismatch with germline at one junction end may stem from a read error. The rearrangement joins TRBV19 to TRBJ2-5; 7 bases match TRBD1. The CDR3 has 11 amino acids. Germline loops: CDR1 LNHDA, CDR2 SQIVND (reference sequence). CDR3 sequence: CASSMGTETLF. CDR3 coding DNA: TGTGCCAGTAGTATGGGGACAGAGACCCTCTTC.

This clone was detected ten times or more. V usage is TRBV3-1 and J usage is TRBJ1-2, with D tentatively TRBD1 (6 bases). Germline CDR1 is LGHDT and CDR2 is YNNKEL (reference sequence). V was pared by 0 bases and J by 7 bases, with 9 bases between. The CDR3 sequence is 13 residues long. CDR3 loop: CASSQEGGAGYTF. In DNA form, the CDR3 reads TGTGCCAGCAGCCAAGAAGGGGGAGCTGGCTACACCTTC.

This clone qualifies as medium-sized. This chain links TRBV15 with TRBJ2-7; 13 nucleotides line up with TRBD2. The CDR3 has 17 residues. The germline V gene has CDR1 LNHNV and CDR2 YYDKDF (reference sequence). J gave up 5 bases and V 3 bases, and 10 bases lay outside the gene matches. CDR3 in amino acids: CATSRDRGTSGIHEQYF. In nucleotides, the CDR3 is TGTGCCACCAGCAGGGACCGTGGGACTAGCGGGATCCACGAGCAGTACTTC. The whole variable domain, filled in from reference TRBV15 and TRBJ2-7, reads DAMVIQNPRYQVTQFGKPVTLSCSQTLNHNVMYWYQQKSSQAPKLLFHYYDKDFNNEADTPDNFQSRRPNTSFCFLDIRSPGLGDTAMYLCATSRDRGTSGIHEQYFGPGTRLTVT.